This T cell receptor beta chain was observed in a study of T cells in narcolepsy. Study context: Donors had narcolepsy type 1 or type 2, or were healthy controls. Overall study findings and caveats: Comparing one patient's CSF and blood CD4+ clonotypes highlighted HCRT- and TRIB2-specific autoreactive clonotypes. Blood of same and different patients, but not healthy controls, reportedly held recurring autoreactive clonotypes. No autoreactive T cell clone sequences appeared in some memory CD4+ repertoires.

Details on this clone: What it binds is unknown.

The CDR3 is 13 residues long. V gave up 11 bases and J gave up 4 bases, with 15 bases separating them. Germline V lookup: CDR1 SNHLY, CDR2 FYNNEI. Sequencing was performed with immunoSEQ multiplex PCR; in TCRdb, only in-frame clones are kept and a portion is missing. The sample yields about 22,000 clones, approximately 81% seen once. The sample comprised memory (CD45RA-) CD4+ T cells from blood. The source of this sequence is a human donor in good health. The rearrangement joins TRBV2 to TRBJ1-3, with TRBD1 as a possible D gene (6 bases). In DNA, the CDR3 is TGTGCCCGAACACAGGGTCCCGGAAACACCATATATTTT. It yields the protein CARTQGPGNTIYF. Drawing the rest from reference TRBV2 and TRBJ1-3, the complete variable domain is EPEVTQTPSHQVTQMGQEVILRCVPISNHLYFYWYRQILGQKVEFLVSFYNNEISEKSEIFDDQFSVERPDGSNFTLKIRSTKLEDSAMYFCARTQGPGNTIYFGEGSWLTVV.